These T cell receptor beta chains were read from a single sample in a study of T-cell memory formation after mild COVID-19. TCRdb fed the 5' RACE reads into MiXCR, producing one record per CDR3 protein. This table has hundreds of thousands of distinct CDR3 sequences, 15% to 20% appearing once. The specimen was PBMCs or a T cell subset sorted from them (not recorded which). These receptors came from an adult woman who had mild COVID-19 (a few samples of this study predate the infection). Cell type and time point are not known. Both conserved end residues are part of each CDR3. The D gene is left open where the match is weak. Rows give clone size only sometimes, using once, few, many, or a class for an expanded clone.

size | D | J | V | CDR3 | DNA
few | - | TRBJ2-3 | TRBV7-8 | CASSLATSTDTQYF | TGTGCCAGCAGCTTGGCTACCAGCACAGATACGCAGTATTTT
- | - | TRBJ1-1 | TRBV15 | CATSRTETGFGYTEAFF | TGTGCCACCAGCAGAACTGAAACAGGGTTTGGGTACACTGAAGCTTTCTTT
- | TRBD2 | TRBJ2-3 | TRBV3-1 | CASSHHSGAAVDTQYF | TGTGCCAGCAGCCACCATAGCGGGGCCGCGGTAGATACGCAGTATTTT
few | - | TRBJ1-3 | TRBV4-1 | CASSQAGAGAGGNTIYF | TGCGCCAGCAGCCAAGCGGGGGCAGGGGCAGGTGGAAACACCATATATTTT
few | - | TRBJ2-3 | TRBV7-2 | CASSWTFDTDTQYF | TGTGCCAGCAGCTGGACTTTTGACACAGATACGCAGTATTTT
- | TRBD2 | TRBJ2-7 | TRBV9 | CASSVGGEGYDEQYF | TGTGCCAGCAGCGTAGGCGGGGAGGGATACGACGAGCAGTACTTC
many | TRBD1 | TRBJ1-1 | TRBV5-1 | CASSPGQGGTEAFF | TGCGCCAGCAGCCCGGGACAGGGAGGGACTGAAGCTTTCTTT
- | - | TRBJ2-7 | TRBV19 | CASSIAGVSYEQYF | TGTGCCAGTAGTATAGCGGGTGTCTCCTACGAGCAGTACTTC
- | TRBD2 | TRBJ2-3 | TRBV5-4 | CASSRGGVNTQYF | TGTGCCAGCAGCCGGGGGGGGGTAAATACGCAGTATTTT
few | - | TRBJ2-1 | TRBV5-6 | CASGIRAPRGRNEQFF | TGTGCCAGCGGAATAAGGGCACCCAGGGGACGGAATGAGCAGTTCTTC
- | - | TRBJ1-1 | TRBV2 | CASRAPLPHGDTEAFF | TGTGCCAGCAGGGCGCCTCTCCCCCACGGGGACACTGAAGCTTTCTTT
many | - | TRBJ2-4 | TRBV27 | CASRQAALAKNIQYF | TGTGCCAGCAGACAAGCCGCCCTAGCCAAAAACATTCAGTACTTC
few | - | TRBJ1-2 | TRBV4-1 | CASSHGMGGTHYGYTF | TGCGCCAGCAGCCACGGTATGGGAGGGACGCACTATGGCTACACCTTC
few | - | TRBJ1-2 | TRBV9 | CASSNPDIYGYTF | TGTGCCAGCAGCAATCCGGACATCTATGGCTACACCTTC
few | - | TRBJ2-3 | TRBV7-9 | CASSLGFREGDTQYF | TGTGCCAGCAGCTTAGGGTTCCGGGAAGGAGATACGCAGTATTTT
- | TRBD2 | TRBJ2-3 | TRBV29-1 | CSVDGGETFTDTQYF | TGCAGCGTTGACGGGGGGGAGACATTCACAGATACGCAGTATTTT
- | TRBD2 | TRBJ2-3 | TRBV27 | CASSPGTSTQYF | TGTGCCAGCAGTCCCGGGACTAGCACGCAGTATTTT
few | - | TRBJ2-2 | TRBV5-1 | CASSLDPSDYTGELFF | TGCGCCAGCAGCTTGGATCCTTCGGATTACACCGGGGAGCTGTTTTTT
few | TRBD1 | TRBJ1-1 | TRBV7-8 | CASSRRQGGDTEAFF | TGTGCCAGCAGCCGAAGACAGGGAGGGGACACTGAAGCTTTCTTT
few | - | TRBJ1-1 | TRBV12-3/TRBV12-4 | CASSLSRVLDTEAFF | TGTGCCAGCAGCTTATCCCGGGTGTTGGATACTGAAGCTTTCTTT
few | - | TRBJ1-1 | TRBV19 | CAVRTGGTEAFF | TGTGCCGTACGCACGGGGGGCACTGAAGCTTTCTTT
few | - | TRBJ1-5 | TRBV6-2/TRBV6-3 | CASSYGGPGPQHF | TGTGCCAGCAGTTACGGGGGGCCGGGGCCCCAGCATTTT